One and the same sample provided the 8 T cell receptor beta chains below, sequenced in a study of blood T cells in healthy people across ages. It was with a sample-barcoded 5' primer and a J-beta primer mix that a second PCR of roughly 7 to 12 cycles was run. TCRdb processed the 5' RACE reads anew with MiXCR; each CDR3 protein has one entry. Here the sample spans around 1,500,000 distinct CDR3 sequences, 35% to 45% being singletons. Sequenced sample: blood. The receptors originated from a woman aged 18-29 years in good health.

The J gene is TRBJ2-7, the V gene TRBV19; 7 bases align to TRBD2. The CDR3 has 16 amino acids. The V and J ends lost 7 bases and 2 bases, in that order; junction bases with no gene match: 14. Germline CDR1 reads LNHDA; CDR2 reads SQIVND (reference sequence). CDR3 residues: CASKRGPSGTTYEQYF. The CDR3 DNA reads TGTGCCAGTAAACGGGGACCTAGCGGCACTACCTACGAGCAGTACTTC. Full variable domain (rest looked up from reference TRBV19 and TRBJ2-7): DGGITQSPKYLFRKEGQNVTLSCEQNLNHDAMYWYRQDPGQGLRLIYYSQIVNDFQKGDIAEGYSVSREKKESFPLTVTSAQKNPTAFYLCASKRGPSGTTYEQYFGPGTRLTVT.

V and J are TRBV11-2 and TRBJ2-5; TRBD2 might be the D (6 bases). Germline V lookup: CDR1 SGHAT, CDR2 FQNNGV. V lost 5 bases and J 3 bases, leaving 16 bases between the germline ends. This CDR3 is built from 15 residues. CDR3 in amino acids: CASSRWAGLKETQYF. CDR3 DNA sequence: TGTGCCAGCAGCCGGTGGGCGGGACTCAAAGAGACCCAGTACTTC.

This clonotype was counted only a few times. The CDR3, as DNA: TGTGCCAGCAGCAAAGGGACTAGCGGGGAAAGCACAGATACGCAGTATTTT. Residues: CASSKGTSGESTDTQYF. J is TRBJ2-3 and V is TRBV21-1; TRBD2 was called by the table and not checked on the DNA. TRBV21-1 is an annotated pseudogene. This CDR3 has 17 amino acids.

This chain connects TRBV11-2 to TRBJ2-1; 8 bases align to TRBD2. Germline CDR1 is SGHAT and CDR2 is FQNNGV. This CDR3 is built from 14 residues. V shed 6 bases, J shed 8 bases, and the junction held 9 bases outside the gene matches. The CDR3 nucleotides are TGTGCCAGCAGAGCCCCCGGGACTAGTTATGAGCAGTTCTTC. Protein product: CASRAPGTSYEQFF.

This clonotype was recorded a few times. The CDR3 sequence: CASSEYAGEAYEQYF. The CDR3 coding sequence is TGTGCCAGCAGTGAATATGCGGGAGAAGCCTACGAGCAGTACTTC. The gene calls are TRBV2 and TRBJ2-7; TRBD2 matches 7 bases. CDR3 length: 15 amino acids. Unmatched junction bases numbered 6, after V lost 2 bases and J lost 2 bases. The germline CDR1 and CDR2 sequences are SNHLY and FYNNEI.

The chain combines TRBV9 with TRBJ2-1; D is possibly TRBD1 or TRBD2 (5 bases each). This CDR3 spans 13 amino acids. Trimming took 2 bases from V and 13 from J, leaving 16 bases between them. CDR1 and CDR2 from the germline V gene are SGDLS and YYNGEE. The DNA of the CDR3 is TGTGCCAGCAGCGTGGGGACCGGGCAATTCCAGTTCTTC. It codes for CASSVGTGQFQFF.

This clonotype has just a few counts. This chain joins TRBV20-1 and TRBJ2-1, with 8 bases matching TRBD1. With 6 bases clipped from V and 13 bases from J, the junction kept 8 bases outside the gene matches. CDR3 size: 11 residues. The germline gives CDR1 DFQATT, CDR2 SNEGSKA (reference sequence). The chain's CDR3 is CSADYRGFQFF. DNA for the CDR3: TGCAGTGCAGATTACAGGGGGTTCCAGTTCTTC.

V usage is TRBV5-1 and J usage is TRBJ2-3; 10 bases line up with TRBD2. The trim removed 3 bases at V and 4 bases at J, leaving 5 bases unmatched. This CDR3 is built from 15 residues. CDR1 and CDR2 from the germline V gene are SGHRS and YFSETQ. CDR3 nucleotide sequence: TGCGCCAGCAGCTCCATAAGCGGGGGGGCAGATACGCAGTATTTT. Its protein product is CASSSISGGADTQYF. The full variable domain, its missing parts supplied by reference TRBV5-1 and TRBJ2-3, is KAGVTQTPRYLIKTRGQQVTLSCSPISGHRSVSWYQQTPGQGLQFLFEYFSETQRNKGNFPGRFSGRQFSNSRSEMNVSTLELGDSALYLCASSSISGGADTQYFGPGTRLTVL.